The next 16 T cell receptor beta chains were all read from a single sample in a study of blood T cell repertoires in COVID-19. Sequencing was performed with immunoSEQ multiplex PCR; in TCRdb, only in-frame clones are kept and a portion is missing. The sample includes about 210,000 clones, over 70% seen only once; the top ten take about 8.9%. Sequences were obtained from peripheral blood. The receptors derive from a woman aged 50 to 65 with acute or convalescent COVID-19.

The V call is TRBV29-1, the J call TRBJ2-7; no reliable D call. This CDR3 has 11 amino acids. Looked up from germline, CDR1 is SQVTM and CDR2 is ANQGSEA. Trimming shortened V by 6 bases and J by 4 bases, and 10 bases separated the two germline ends. CDR3 coding DNA: TGCAGCGTCTCCGACTCATACGAGCAGTACTTC. This encodes CSVSDSYEQYF.

The CDR3 DNA sequence: TGTGCCTGGAGTGTCTCCAGATTGAACACTGAAGCTTTCTTT. Amino acids: CAWSVSRLNTEAFF. The chain couples TRBV30 to TRBJ1-1; D remains unclear. The CDR3 spans 14 residues. V lost 0 bases to trimming and J lost 0 bases, with 8 bases between them. CDR1 and CDR2 from the germline V gene are GTSNPN and SVGIG (reference sequence).

This clone was recorded only once. This chain joins TRBV5-1 and TRBJ2-7; 8 bases align to TRBD2. V shed 1 base, J shed 5 bases, and the junction held 8 bases outside the gene matches. Germline V gene data show CDR1 as SGHRS and CDR2 as YFSETQ. CDR3 length equals 15 residues. This chain's CDR3 is CASSLTSGPLNEQYF. CDR3 nucleotides: TGCGCCAGCAGCTTGACTAGCGGTCCATTGAACGAGCAGTACTTC. The variable domain in full, completed from reference TRBV5-1 and TRBJ2-7, reads KAGVTQTPRYLIKTRGQQVTLSCSPISGHRSVSWYQQTPGQGLQFLFEYFSETQRNKGNFPGRFSGRQFSNSRSEMNVSTLELGDSALYLCASSLTSGPLNEQYFGPGTRLTVT.

V and J are TRBV27 and TRBJ2-5; tentative D call: TRBD2 (6 bases). Between the trimmed V and J ends, which lost 5 bases and 4 bases, there was a span of 14 bases. In germline, CDR1 is MNHEY, CDR2 SMNVEV (reference sequence). The CDR3 sequence is 14 residues long. The CDR3 bases are TGTGCCAGCAGTGCCCGACTAGGCCGAGAGACCCAGTACTTC. Translation gives CASSARLGRETQYF.

V gene TRBV9 combines with J gene TRBJ2-1; 9 bases match TRBD2. The CDR3 has 14 amino acids. The germline V gene encodes CDR1 SGDLS and CDR2 YYNGEE. Trimming at V came to 0 bases and at J to 6 bases, leaving 1 base not matched to a gene. CDR3 in DNA: TGTGCCAGCAGCGTAGTGGGACTAGCCAATGAGCAGTTCTTC. It is translated as CASSVVGLANEQFF.

Turning to this clone: Given a much more abundant clone one base away, this may be a read error. This same CDR3 is encoded by further DNA sequences in the sample. The V gene is TRBV20-1, the J gene TRBJ2-7; a weak D match, TRBD2 (6 bases). The CDR3 is 11 residues long. V was trimmed by 5 bases and J by 3 bases, leaving 8 bases between them. The germline V gene encodes CDR1 DFQATT and CDR2 SNEGSKA (reference sequence). CDR3 region: CSAAGGYEQYF. Here the CDR3 DNA reads TGCAGTGCTGCCGGGGGCTACGAGCAGTACTTC.

The rearrangement links TRBV5-1 to TRBJ2-3; 7 nucleotides line up with TRBD1. The CDR3 length is 15 residues. Germline-derived CDR1 and CDR2 are SGHRS and YFSETQ. V lost 4 bases and J lost 2; bases outside the gene matches: 7. The CDR3 DNA reads as TGCGCCAGCAGCATTCGACAGGGCTCCACAGATACGCAGTATTTT. It is translated as CASSIRQGSTDTQYF.

The CDR3 DNA reads TGTGCCAGCAGCTTTGGACTGCCCACAGATACGCAGTATTTT. Its protein product is CASSFGLPTDTQYF. This chain connects TRBV7-3 to TRBJ2-3; maybe TRBD2 (5 bases). V was clipped by 3 bases and J by 2 bases, with 9 bases between them. CDR3 length equals 14 residues. In germline, CDR1 is SGHTA, CDR2 FQGTGA.

This clone was seen just once. This chain joins TRBV9 and TRBJ1-2, with TRBD1 as a possible D gene (6 bases). CDR1 is SGDLS and CDR2 is YYNGEE in the germline V gene. V dropped 1 base and J dropped 3 bases, with 16 bases sitting between them. This CDR3 is 16 amino acids long. The CDR3 bases are TGTGCCAGCAGCGTAAACCCGCAAGGGGGGGACTATGGCTACACCTTC. Its protein is CASSVNPQGGDYGYTF.

J is TRBJ2-2 and V is TRBV2; weak D call: TRBD1 (6 bases). The V end was cut by 5 bases, the J end by 0 bases, with 13 bases between. CDR1 and CDR2 from the germline V gene are SNHLY and FYNNEI. The CDR3 consists of 16 residues. The CDR3 DNA is TGTGCCAGCAGTTGGGACAAGACTTCGAACACCGGGGAGCTGTTTTTT. Its translation: CASSWDKTSNTGELFF.

J is TRBJ2-5 and V is TRBV7-8, with TRBD2 as a possible D gene (6 bases). V was cut by 1 base and J by 7 bases, with 16 bases left in between. Germline-derived CDR1 and CDR2 are SGHVS and FQNEAQ. The CDR3 is 15 amino acids. CDR3 nucleotide sequence: TGTGCCAGCAGCTTAGAGACCACTAGCCGGGGGACCCAGTACTTC. This encodes CASSLETTSRGTQYF.

The chain uses TRBV7-9 and TRBJ1-1; D may be TRBD1 (6 bases). CDR3 size: 14 residues. Germline values: CDR1 SEHNR, CDR2 FQNEAQ (reference sequence). Trimming left V 7 bases short and J 4 bases short, with 16 bases between. CDR3 sequence (DNA): TGTGCCAGCACCTTGGGGGGCCTGGGCACTGAAGCTTTCTTT. It yields the protein CASTLGGLGTEAFF.

The V call is TRBV19, the J call TRBJ1-1; maybe TRBD1 (5 bases). The CDR3 is 16 amino acids. V lost 9 bases, J lost 1 base, and 21 bases lay in between. CDR1 and CDR2 from the germline V gene are LNHDA and SQIVND (reference sequence). DNA of the CDR3: TGTGCCAGCTGCCGGATGGGGCTTCCTACGAACACTGAAGCTTTCTTT. It codes for CASCRMGLPTNTEAFF.

This clone was recorded a few times. The genes are TRBV5-6 and TRBJ1-5; TRBD1 matches 7 bases. The junction had 12 bases not matched to a gene; V was cut back by 2 bases and J by 4 bases. This CDR3 is 17 amino acids long. Germline V gene lookup returns CDR1 SGHDT and CDR2 YYEEEE. CDR3 sequence reads: CASSFLSNRGLNQPQHF. The CDR3 DNA sequence: TGTGCCAGCAGCTTCCTTTCGAACAGGGGCTTGAATCAGCCCCAGCATTTT.

This chain uses TRBV5-5 with TRBJ1-5; a possible D gene is TRBD1 (5 bases). The length of the CDR3 is 18 residues. The germline V gene has CDR1 SGHKS and CDR2 YYEKEE (reference sequence). Trimming removed 4 bases at V and 0 bases at J, with 20 bases between. As DNA, the CDR3 is TGTGCCAGCAGCGGCGGGACCATTCATGACGTTAGCAATCAGCCCCAGCATTTT. Its translation is CASSGGTIHDVSNQPQHF.

Comments on this clone: The sample has other DNA sequences that encode this CDR3 too. The rearrangement links TRBV10-2 to TRBJ2-3; D gene unclear. Germline V gene data show CDR1 as WSHSY and CDR2 as SAAADI. There are 11 residues in the CDR3. V lost 7 bases and J 2 bases, leaving 4 bases between the germline ends. Written as DNA, the CDR3 is TGCGCCAGCACCAACACAGATACGCAGTATTTT. Its protein product is CASTNTDTQYF.